These T cell receptor beta chains were read from a single sample in a study of blood T cell repertoires in COVID-19. Using immunoSEQ multiplex PCR, the repertoire was profiled, and TCRdb retains in-frame clones only, with some absent. This sample has a few hundred thousand clones; 83% occur once, and the top ten carry roughly 1.2%. Sequencing was done on a sample of peripheral blood. The receptors were sampled from a woman aged 25-40 years with COVID-19, enrolled during active disease. CDR3s include the opening cysteine and the closing phenylalanine or tryptophan. Each record gives: J gene, D gene, clone size, V gene, CDR3 DNA, CDR3 protein. The D gene is left open where the match is weak. Clone size is stated in some rows and not others, as once, few, many or a class when expanded.

TRBJ2-3 | - | - | TRBV29-1 | TGCAGCGTTGATGGTGGGGGAGGAGCGCAGTATTTT | CSVDGGGGAQYF
TRBJ2-1 | - | - | TRBV3-1/TRBV3-2 | TGTGCCAGCAGATGTAAAGAGCAGTTCTTC | CASRCKEQFF
TRBJ1-5 | - | - | TRBV9 | TGTGCCAGCAGCGCCGACAAATTTCAACAGCCCCAGCATTTT | CASSADKFQQPQHF
TRBJ2-1 | TRBD1 | - | TRBV4-3 | TGCGCCAGCAGCGTTCTAGGGACAGGGAGGAACAATGAGCAGTTCTTC | CASSVLGTGRNNEQFF
TRBJ1-3 | - | - | TRBV20-1 | TGCAGTGCTAGTGGCAGTACTGGAAACACCATATATTTT | CSASGSTGNTIYF
TRBJ1-1 | - | - | TRBV29-1 | TGCAGCGTACCGTCGGGTCAGGGAGCTTTCTTT | CSVPSGQGAFF
TRBJ2-7 | TRBD2 | - | TRBV6-5 | TGTGCCAGCTCGCTAGCGGCTGTCGGCTCCTACGAGCAGTACTTC | CASSLAAVGSYEQYF
TRBJ2-7 | TRBD2 | - | TRBV6-2/TRBV6-3 | TGTGCCAGCAGTTACGGTAGCGGGAGATCTCACGAGCAGTACTTC | CASSYGSGRSHEQYF
TRBJ1-2 | - | - | TRBV4-3 | TGCGCCAGCAGCCAAGGACCAGGGGAGGGCTATGGCTACACCTTC | CASSQGPGEGYGYTF
TRBJ1-1 | - | - | TRBV20-1 | TGCAGTGCTAGGGGGGGAACTGAAGCTTTCTTT | CSARGGTEAFF
TRBJ1-1 | - | - | TRBV12-3/TRBV12-4 | TGTGCCAGCACGCTCCAACTTGAAACTGAAGCTTTCTTT | CASTLQLETEAFF
TRBJ2-3 | - | - | TRBV5-1 | TGCGCCAGCAGCCATCCGGGCACAGATACGCAGTATTTT | CASSHPGTDTQYF
TRBJ2-7 | - | - | TRBV2 | TGTGCCAGCAGTACGACAGGAAAGCCCGAGAGAGAGCAGTACTTC | CASSTTGKPEREQYF
TRBJ2-2 | - | - | TRBV7-2 | TGTGCCAGCAGCTTCGACAGCCACACCGGGGAGCTGTTTTTT | CASSFDSHTGELFF
TRBJ2-1 | - | once | TRBV7-9 | TGTGCCAGCAGCCCCCCCAAGACCAGGGAAAATGAGCAGTTCTTC | CASSPPKTRENEQFF
TRBJ1-1 | - | - | TRBV6-6 | TGTGCCAGCAGGTCTCAGGGGAACACTGAAGCTTTCTTT | CASRSQGNTEAFF
TRBJ2-2 | - | - | TRBV19 | TGTGCCAGTAGTATCTCACAGAACACCGGGGAGCTGTTTTTT | CASSISQNTGELFF
TRBJ1-5 | - | - | TRBV29-1 | TGCAGCGCTTCCGACGGGTCCAATCAGCCCCAGCATTTT | CSASDGSNQPQHF
TRBJ1-6 | - | - | TRBV11-2 | TGTGCCAGCAGCTTAGAGGCCGGGGGGAGCTCCTATAATTCACCCCTCCACTTT | CASSLEAGGSSYNSPLHF
TRBJ1-2 | TRBD1 | - | TRBV7-2 | TGTGCCAGCAGCTCCGGGACAGGGGGAAACTATGGCTACACCTTC | CASSSGTGGNYGYTF
TRBJ1-1 | - | - | TRBV4-1 | TGCGCCAGCAGCCAAGGAGAGGGTCAGAACACTGAAGCTTTCTTT | CASSQGEGQNTEAFF
TRBJ1-1 | - | - | TRBV9 | TGTGCCAGCAGCGTACAGCTCTATCCCGGGGAAGGTGAAGCTTTCTTT | CASSVQLYPGEGEAFF
TRBJ2-7 | TRBD2 | - | TRBV6-2/TRBV6-3 | TGTGCCAGCAGTCACGGGACTAGCGGGGGGGAACGGACCTACGAGCAGTACTTC | CASSHGTSGGERTYEQYF
TRBJ2-7 | - | - | TRBV7-8 | TGTGCCAGCAGCTTAGATCACGGTTCCTACGAGCAGTACTTC | CASSLDHGSYEQYF
TRBJ1-4 | - | - | TRBV28 | TGTGCCAGCAGTTCCTCCGGAGGGATCGTATATGAAAAACTGTTTTTT | CASSSSGGIVYEKLFF
TRBJ2-1 | - | - | TRBV7-5 | TGTGCCAGAAGTTTCGGACTTTACTCCTACAATGAGCAGTTCTTC | CARSFGLYSYNEQFF
TRBJ2-2 | TRBD2 | - | TRBV7-3 | TGTGCCAGCAGCCCCGGGACTAGCTTCAGGGAGCTGTTTTTT | CASSPGTSFRELFF
TRBJ2-5 | TRBD2 | - | TRBV7-3 | TGTGCCAGCAGCTTAAATAGCGGGAGAGAAGAGACCCAGTACTTC | CASSLNSGREETQYF
TRBJ2-1 | TRBD2 | few | TRBV7-8 | TGTGCCAGCAGCCGCTCCGGGACTAGCGTTAATGAGCAGTTCTTC | CASSRSGTSVNEQFF
TRBJ2-7 | - | - | TRBV18 | TGTGCCAGCTCTCTTCTCCCCTCCTACGAGCAGTACTTC | CASSLLPSYEQYF
TRBJ1-2 | TRBD1 | few | TRBV10-3 | TGTGCCATCAGGGCGGGGGACAGGACCATCTATGGCTACACCTTC | CAIRAGDRTIYGYTF
TRBJ2-2 | TRBD1 | - | TRBV28 | TGTGCCAGCAGCGACTGGACAGGGGATTCTCATGAGGAGCTGTTTTTT | CASSDWTGDSHEELFF
TRBJ1-2 | TRBD1 | - | TRBV12-5 | TGTGCTAGTGGTCTTGAGTGGACAGGGGACTACACCTTC | CASGLEWTGDYTF
TRBJ1-2 | - | - | TRBV19 | TGTGCCAGTAGGCTGACAGATGGCTACACCTTC | CASRLTDGYTF
TRBJ2-3 | - | - | TRBV23-1 | TGCGCCAGCAGTCAATTAACAGGGTACCCGAGCACAGATACGCAGTATTTT | CASSQLTGYPSTDTQYF
TRBJ2-1 | - | once | TRBV9 | TGTGCCAGCAGCGTAGGGGCGGCGGGGGCGACCAATGAGCAGTTCTTC | CASSVGAAGATNEQFF
TRBJ1-5 | TRBD1 | - | TRBV27 | TGTGCCAGCAGACCCGACAGGGGGCTACAGCCCCAGCATTTT | CASRPDRGLQPQHF
TRBJ2-3 | - | - | TRBV6-2/TRBV6-3 | TGTGCCAGCAGTTACTCTTCCAGGCGCGATACGCAGTATTTT | CASSYSSRRDTQYF
TRBJ1-5 | TRBD1 | - | TRBV19 | TGTGCCAGTACCCCCGGACAGGGTAGCAATCAGCCCCAGCATTTT | CASTPGQGSNQPQHF
TRBJ2-2 | - | few | TRBV5-5 | TGTGCCAGCAGCTTTCACGGGCGGGGAAACACCGGGGAGCTGTTTTTT | CASSFHGRGNTGELFF
TRBJ2-3 | - | - | TRBV4-3 | TGCGCCAGCAGCCAAGAGAGCGGGTCTAGCGTAGATACGCAGTATTTT | CASSQESGSSVDTQYF
TRBJ1-2 | TRBD1 | - | TRBV10-3 | TGTGCCATCAGACAGACAGGGGACGGTAGTGGCTACACCTTC | CAIRQTGDGSGYTF
TRBJ1-1 | - | - | TRBV11-2 | TGTGCCAGCAGCTTAGAGGGAGGGGTTGTCACTGAAGCTTTCTTT | CASSLEGGVVTEAFF
TRBJ1-3 | TRBD1 | - | TRBV5-5 | TGTGCCAGCAGCTCCACCGGACAGGGGGGAGGAAACACCATATATTTT | CASSSTGQGGGNTIYF
TRBJ2-5 | - | - | TRBV29-1 | TGCAGCGTTGCCTCCAGCCAAGAGACCCAGTACTTC | CSVASSQETQYF
TRBJ1-3 | - | - | TRBV14 | TGTGCCAGCAGCCAAGACGGGAGCTCTGGAAACACCATATATTTT | CASSQDGSSGNTIYF
TRBJ1-2 | - | once | TRBV7-2 | TGTGCCAGCAGCTTGAATATGGACATGGGGTATGGCTACACCTTC | CASSLNMDMGYGYTF
TRBJ2-2 | - | - | TRBV4-3 | TGCGCCAGCAGCCAAGATCTCTTGGGGGCGGGAGAGTCCACCGGGGAGCTGTTTTTT | CASSQDLLGAGESTGELFF
TRBJ1-4 | TRBD1 | - | TRBV2 | TGTGCCAGCAGTGAAGCGAGGGACAGGCAGGTCGGAAAACTGTTTTTT | CASSEARDRQVGKLFF
TRBJ2-3 | - | - | TRBV5-1 | TGCGCCAGCAGCTTGGGGAGGACAGTTGGAGATACGCAGTATTTT | CASSLGRTVGDTQYF
TRBJ2-1 | TRBD1 | - | TRBV7-9 | TGTGCCAGCAGCACAGCGGGCCGGCTTGACAGGGGGCTTCGCAATGAGCAGTTCTTC | CASSTAGRLDRGLRNEQFF